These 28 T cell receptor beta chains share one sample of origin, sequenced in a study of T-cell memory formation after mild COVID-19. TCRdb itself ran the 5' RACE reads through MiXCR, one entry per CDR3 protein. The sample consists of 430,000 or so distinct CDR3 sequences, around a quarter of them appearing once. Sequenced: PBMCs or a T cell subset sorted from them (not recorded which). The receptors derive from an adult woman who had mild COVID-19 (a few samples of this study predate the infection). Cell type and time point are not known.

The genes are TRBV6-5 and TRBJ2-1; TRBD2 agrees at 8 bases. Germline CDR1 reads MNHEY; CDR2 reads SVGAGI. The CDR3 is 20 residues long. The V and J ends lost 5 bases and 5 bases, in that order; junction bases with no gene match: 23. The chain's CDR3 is CASSPRSYGGRFDSDNEQFF. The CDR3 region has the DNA TGTGCCAGCAGTCCCCGTAGTTATGGCGGGAGGTTTGACAGCGACAATGAGCAGTTCTTC.

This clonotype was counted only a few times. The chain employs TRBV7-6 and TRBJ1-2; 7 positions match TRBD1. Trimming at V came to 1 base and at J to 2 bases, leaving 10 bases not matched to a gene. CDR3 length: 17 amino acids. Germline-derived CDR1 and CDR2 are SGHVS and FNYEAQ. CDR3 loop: CASSLGAGGNVNYGYTF. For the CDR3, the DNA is TGTGCCAGCAGCTTAGGGGCAGGGGGGAACGTAAACTATGGCTACACCTTC.

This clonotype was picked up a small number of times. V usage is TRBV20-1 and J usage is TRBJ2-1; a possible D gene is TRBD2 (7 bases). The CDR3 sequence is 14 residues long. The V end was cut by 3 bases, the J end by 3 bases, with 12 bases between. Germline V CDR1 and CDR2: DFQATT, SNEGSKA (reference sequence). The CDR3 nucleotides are TGCAGTGCTAGCGGGGGGCTTGACTACAATGAGCAGTTCTTC. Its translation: CSASGGLDYNEQFF.

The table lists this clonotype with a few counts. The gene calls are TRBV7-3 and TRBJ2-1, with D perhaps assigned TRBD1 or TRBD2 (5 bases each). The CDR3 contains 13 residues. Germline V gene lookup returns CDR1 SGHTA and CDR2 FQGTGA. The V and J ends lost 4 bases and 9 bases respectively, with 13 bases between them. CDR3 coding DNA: TGTGCCAGCAGCTCCTCATCGAGGGGTGAGCAGTTCTTC. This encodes CASSSSSRGEQFF.

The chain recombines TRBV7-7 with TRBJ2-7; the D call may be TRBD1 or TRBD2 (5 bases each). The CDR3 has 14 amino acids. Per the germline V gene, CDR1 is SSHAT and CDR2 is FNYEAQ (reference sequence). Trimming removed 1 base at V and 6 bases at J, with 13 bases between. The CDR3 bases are TGTGCCAGCAGCTTAGATCCGTGGGGGTCCGAGCAGTACTTC. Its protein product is CASSLDPWGSEQYF.

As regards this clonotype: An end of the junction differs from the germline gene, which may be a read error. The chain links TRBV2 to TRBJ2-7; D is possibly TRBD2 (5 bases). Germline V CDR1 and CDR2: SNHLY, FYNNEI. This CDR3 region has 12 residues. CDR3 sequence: CAAGFSSNEQYF. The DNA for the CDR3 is TGTGCCGCGGGTTTTAGCTCCAACGAGCAGTACTTC.

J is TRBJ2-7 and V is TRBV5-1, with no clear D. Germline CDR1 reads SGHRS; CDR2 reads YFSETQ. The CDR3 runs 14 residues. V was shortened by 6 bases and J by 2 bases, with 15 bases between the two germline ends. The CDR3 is CASTFGWQPYEQYF. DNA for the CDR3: TGCGCCAGCACCTTCGGTTGGCAGCCCTACGAGCAGTACTTC.

The CDR3 nucleotides read TGTGCCAGCAGCGACGGGGGATACAATGAGCAGTTCTTC. It encodes CASSDGGYNEQFF. The genes are TRBV7-7 and TRBJ2-1; TRBD2 is a possible D gene (6 bases). The germline V and J ends were trimmed by 5 bases and 4 bases, with 9 bases remaining between them. This CDR3 spans 13 amino acids. CDR1 and CDR2 (germline): SSHAT, FNYEAQ (reference sequence).

The DNA for the CDR3 is TGTGCCAGCAGCTCCTTGGGTCTCCCGAGCTCTGGGGCCAACGTCCTGACTTTC. It specifies CASSSLGLPSSGANVLTF. V gene TRBV5-6 combines with J gene TRBJ2-6; the D is unclear. Trimming took 3 bases from V and 0 from J, leaving 16 bases between them. Germline values: CDR1 SGHDT, CDR2 YYEEEE. The CDR3 has 18 residues.

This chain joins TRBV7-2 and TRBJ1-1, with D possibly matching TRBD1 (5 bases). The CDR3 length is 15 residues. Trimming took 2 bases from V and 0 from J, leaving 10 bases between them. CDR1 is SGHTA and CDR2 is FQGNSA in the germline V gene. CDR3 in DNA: TGTGCCAGCAGCTTATGGGGGAGCATGAACACTGAAGCTTTCTTT. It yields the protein CASSLWGSMNTEAFF.

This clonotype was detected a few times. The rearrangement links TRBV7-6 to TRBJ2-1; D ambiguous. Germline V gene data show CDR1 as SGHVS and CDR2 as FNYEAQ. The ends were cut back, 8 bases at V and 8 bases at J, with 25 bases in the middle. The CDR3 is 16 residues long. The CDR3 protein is CASRLGNHPQPDEQFF. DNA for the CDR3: TGTGCCAGCCGGCTAGGCAATCACCCCCAGCCCGATGAGCAGTTCTTC.

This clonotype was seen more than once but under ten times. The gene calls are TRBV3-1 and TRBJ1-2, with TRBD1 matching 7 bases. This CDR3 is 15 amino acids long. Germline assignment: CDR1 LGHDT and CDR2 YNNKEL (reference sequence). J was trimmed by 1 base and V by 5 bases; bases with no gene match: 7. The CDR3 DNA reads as TGTGCCAGCAGCGCAGGGGGGCCCCTTAACTATGGCTACACCTTC. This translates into CASSAGGPLNYGYTF. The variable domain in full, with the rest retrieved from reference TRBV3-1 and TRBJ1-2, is DTAVSQTPKYLVTQMGNDKSIKCEQNLGHDTMYWYKQDSKKFLKIMFSYNNKELIINETVPNRFSPKSPDKAHLNLHINSLELGDSAVYFCASSAGGPLNYGYTFGSGTRLTVV.

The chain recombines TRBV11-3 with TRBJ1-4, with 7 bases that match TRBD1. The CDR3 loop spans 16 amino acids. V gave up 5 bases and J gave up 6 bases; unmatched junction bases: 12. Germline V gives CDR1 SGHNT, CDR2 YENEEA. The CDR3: CASSLHYRDSHEKLFF. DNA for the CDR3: TGTGCCAGCAGCCTTCATTACCGGGACAGTCATGAAAAACTGTTTTTT.

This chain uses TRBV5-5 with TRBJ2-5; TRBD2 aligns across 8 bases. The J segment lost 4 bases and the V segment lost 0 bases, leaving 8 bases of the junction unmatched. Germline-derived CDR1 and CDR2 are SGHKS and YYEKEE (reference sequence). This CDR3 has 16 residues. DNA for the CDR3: TGTGCCAGCAGCTTGGTAGGCGGGACTAGTGGAGAGACCCAGTACTTC. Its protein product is CASSLVGGTSGETQYF.

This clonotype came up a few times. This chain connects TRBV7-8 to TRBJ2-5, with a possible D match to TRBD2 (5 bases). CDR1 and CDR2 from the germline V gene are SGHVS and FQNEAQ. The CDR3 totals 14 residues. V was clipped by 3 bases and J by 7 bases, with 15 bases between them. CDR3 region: CASSFLASLGTQYF. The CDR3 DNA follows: TGTGCCAGCAGCTTTCTCGCTAGCTTGGGGACCCAGTACTTC.

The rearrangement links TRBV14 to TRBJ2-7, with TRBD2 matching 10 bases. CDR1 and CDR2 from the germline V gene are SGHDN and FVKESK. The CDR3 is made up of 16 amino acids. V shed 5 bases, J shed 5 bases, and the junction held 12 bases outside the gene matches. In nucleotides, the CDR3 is TGTGCCAGCAGCGAGGTCGGGGGTAGCGGGAGGAACGAGCAGTACTTC. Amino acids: CASSEVGGSGRNEQYF. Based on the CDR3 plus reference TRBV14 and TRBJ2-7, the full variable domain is EAGVTQFPSHSVIEKGQTVTLRCDPISGHDNLYWYRRVMGKEIKFLLHFVKESKQDESGMPNNRFLAERTGGTYSTLKVQPAELEDSGVYFCASSEVGGSGRNEQYFGPGTRLTVT.

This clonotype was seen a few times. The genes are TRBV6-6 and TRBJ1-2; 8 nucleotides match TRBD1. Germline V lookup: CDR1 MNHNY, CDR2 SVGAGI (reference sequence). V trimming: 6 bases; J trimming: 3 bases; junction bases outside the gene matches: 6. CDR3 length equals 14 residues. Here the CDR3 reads CASREETGDYGYTF. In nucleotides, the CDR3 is TGTGCCAGCAGGGAAGAGACAGGGGACTATGGCTACACCTTC.

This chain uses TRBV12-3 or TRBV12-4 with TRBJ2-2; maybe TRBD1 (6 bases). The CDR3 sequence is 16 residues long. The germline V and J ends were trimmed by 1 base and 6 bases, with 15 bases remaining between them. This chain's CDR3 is CASSLGGRQHPGELFF. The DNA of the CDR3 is TGTGCCAGCAGTTTAGGGGGGCGACAACACCCCGGGGAGCTGTTTTTT.

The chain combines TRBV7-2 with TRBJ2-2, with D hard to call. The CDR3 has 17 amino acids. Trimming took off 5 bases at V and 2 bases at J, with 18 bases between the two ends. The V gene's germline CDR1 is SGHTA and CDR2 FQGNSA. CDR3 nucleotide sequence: TGTGCCAGCAGCCATTTGACGGACGGAAGAAACACCGGGGAGCTGTTTTTT. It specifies CASSHLTDGRNTGELFF.

The CDR3 DNA is TGTGCCAGCAGCTTTGACGGGAACACTGAAGCTTTCTTT. Residues: CASSFDGNTEAFF. V usage is TRBV11-1 and J usage is TRBJ1-1; D gene ambiguous. Per the germline V gene, CDR1 is SGHAT and CDR2 is FQDESV (reference sequence). The germline V and J ends were trimmed by 3 bases and 1 base, with 6 bases remaining between them. The CDR3 extends over 13 amino acids.

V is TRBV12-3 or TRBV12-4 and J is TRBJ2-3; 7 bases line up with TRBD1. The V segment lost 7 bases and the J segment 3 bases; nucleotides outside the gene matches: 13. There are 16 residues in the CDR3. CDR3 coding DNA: TGTGCCAGCATCAACGGGACAGTGGAATGGACAGATACGCAGTATTTT. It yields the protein CASINGTVEWTDTQYF.

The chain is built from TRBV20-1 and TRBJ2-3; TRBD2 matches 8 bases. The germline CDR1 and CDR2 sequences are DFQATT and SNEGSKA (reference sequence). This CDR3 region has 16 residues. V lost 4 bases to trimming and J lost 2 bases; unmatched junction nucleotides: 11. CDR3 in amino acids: CSATPYTGGNTDTQYF. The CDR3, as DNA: TGCAGTGCTACCCCCTATACGGGAGGGAACACAGATACGCAGTATTTT.

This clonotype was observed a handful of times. The CDR3 DNA reads TGTGCCAGCAGTGAGGTTACTAGCCTTAACAATGAGCAGTTCTTC. This gives the protein CASSEVTSLNNEQFF. V is TRBV25-1 and J is TRBJ2-1; a weak D match, TRBD2 (6 bases). CDR3 length: 15 amino acids. In germline, CDR1 is MGHDK, CDR2 SYGVNS. Trimming removed 3 bases at V and 5 bases at J, with 14 bases between.

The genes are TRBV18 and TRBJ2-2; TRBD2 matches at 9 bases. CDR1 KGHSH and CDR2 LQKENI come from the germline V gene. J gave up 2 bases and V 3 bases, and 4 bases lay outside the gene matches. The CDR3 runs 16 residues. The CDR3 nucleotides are TGTGCCAGCTCACCTATGACTAGCGGAAACACCGGGGAGCTGTTTTTT. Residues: CASSPMTSGNTGELFF.

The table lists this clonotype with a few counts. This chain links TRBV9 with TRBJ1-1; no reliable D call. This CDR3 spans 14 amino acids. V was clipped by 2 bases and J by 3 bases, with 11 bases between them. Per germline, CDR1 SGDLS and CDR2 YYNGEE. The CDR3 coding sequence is TGTGCCAGCAGCGTTGCCGGGATCGACACTGAAGCTTTCTTT. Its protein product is CASSVAGIDTEAFF.

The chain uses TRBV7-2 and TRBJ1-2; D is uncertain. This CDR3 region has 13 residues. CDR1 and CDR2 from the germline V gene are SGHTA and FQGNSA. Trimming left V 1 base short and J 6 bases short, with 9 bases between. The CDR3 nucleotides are TGTGCCAGCAGCTTAGGTCTGAGGGATGGCTACACCTTC. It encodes CASSLGLRDGYTF.

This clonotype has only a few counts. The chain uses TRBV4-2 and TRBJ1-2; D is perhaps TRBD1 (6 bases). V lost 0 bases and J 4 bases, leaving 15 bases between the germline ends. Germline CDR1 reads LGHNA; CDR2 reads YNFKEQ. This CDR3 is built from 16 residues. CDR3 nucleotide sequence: TGTGCCAGCAGCCAAGATCTTCCGGGGGCTTCCTATGGCTACACCTTC. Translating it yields CASSQDLPGASYGYTF.

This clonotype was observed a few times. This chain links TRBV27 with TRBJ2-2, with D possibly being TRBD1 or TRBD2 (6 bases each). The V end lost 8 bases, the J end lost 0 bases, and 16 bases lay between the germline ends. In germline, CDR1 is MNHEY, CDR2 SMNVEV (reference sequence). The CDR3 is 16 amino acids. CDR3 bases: TGTGCCAGCTGTCCGAGGGGGGAGGCGAACACCGGGGAGCTGTTTTTT. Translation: CASCPRGEANTGELFF.